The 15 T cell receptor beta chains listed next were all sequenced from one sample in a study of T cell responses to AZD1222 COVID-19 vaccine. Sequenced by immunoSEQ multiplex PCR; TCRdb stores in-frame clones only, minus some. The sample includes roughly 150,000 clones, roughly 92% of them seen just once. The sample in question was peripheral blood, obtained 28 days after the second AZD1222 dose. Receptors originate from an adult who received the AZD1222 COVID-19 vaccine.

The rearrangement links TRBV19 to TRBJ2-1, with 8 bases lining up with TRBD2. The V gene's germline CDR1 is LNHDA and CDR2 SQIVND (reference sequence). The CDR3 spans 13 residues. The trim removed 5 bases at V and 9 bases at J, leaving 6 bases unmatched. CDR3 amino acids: CASSAGLAGEQFF. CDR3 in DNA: TGTGCCAGTAGTGCCGGACTAGCTGGTGAGCAGTTCTTC.

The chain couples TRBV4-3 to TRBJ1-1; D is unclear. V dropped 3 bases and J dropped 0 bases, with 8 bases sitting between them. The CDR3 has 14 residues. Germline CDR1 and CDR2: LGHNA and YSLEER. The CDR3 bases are TGCGCCAGCAGCCAGGAGGGATTGAACACTGAAGCTTTCTTT. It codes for CASSQEGLNTEAFF.

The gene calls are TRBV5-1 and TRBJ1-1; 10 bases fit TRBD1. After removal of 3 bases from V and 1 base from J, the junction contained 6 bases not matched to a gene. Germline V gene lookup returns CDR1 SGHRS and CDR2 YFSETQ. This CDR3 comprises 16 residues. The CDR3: CASSSGDRGQNTEAFF. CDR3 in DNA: TGCGCCAGCAGCTCGGGGGACAGGGGCCAGAACACTGAAGCTTTCTTT. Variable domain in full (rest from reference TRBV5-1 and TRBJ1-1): KAGVTQTPRYLIKTRGQQVTLSCSPISGHRSVSWYQQTPGQGLQFLFEYFSETQRNKGNFPGRFSGRQFSNSRSEMNVSTLELGDSALYLCASSSGDRGQNTEAFFGQGTRLTVV.

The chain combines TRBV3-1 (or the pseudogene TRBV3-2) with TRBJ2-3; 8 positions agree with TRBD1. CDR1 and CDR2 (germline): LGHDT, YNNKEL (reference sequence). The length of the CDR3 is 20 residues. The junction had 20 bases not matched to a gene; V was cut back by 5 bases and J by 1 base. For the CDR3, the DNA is TGTGCCAGCAGCTCAATATTGGACAGGGTGTCGGGTTTTGGCACAGATACGCAGTATTTT. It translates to CASSSILDRVSGFGTDTQYF.

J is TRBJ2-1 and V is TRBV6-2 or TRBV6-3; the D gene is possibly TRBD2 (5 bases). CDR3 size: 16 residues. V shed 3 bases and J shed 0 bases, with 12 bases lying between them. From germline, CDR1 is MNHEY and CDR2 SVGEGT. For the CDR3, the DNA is TGTGCCAGCAGTTATGGCGAGGGCCGCTCCTACAATGAGCAGTTCTTC. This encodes CASSYGEGRSYNEQFF.

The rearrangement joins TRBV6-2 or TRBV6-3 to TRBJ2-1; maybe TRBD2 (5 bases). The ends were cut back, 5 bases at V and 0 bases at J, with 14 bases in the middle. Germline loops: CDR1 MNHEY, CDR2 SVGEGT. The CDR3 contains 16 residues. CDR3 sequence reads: CASSNRFGGSYNEQFF. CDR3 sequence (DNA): TGTGCCAGCAGTAATCGTTTTGGAGGCTCCTACAATGAGCAGTTCTTC.

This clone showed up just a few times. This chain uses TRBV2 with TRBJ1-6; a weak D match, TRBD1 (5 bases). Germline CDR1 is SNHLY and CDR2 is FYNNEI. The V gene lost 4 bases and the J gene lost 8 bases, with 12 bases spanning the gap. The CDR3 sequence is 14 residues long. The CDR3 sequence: CASSVGGRYSPLHF. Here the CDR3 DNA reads TGTGCCAGCAGTGTGGGGGGGAGGTATTCACCCCTCCACTTT.

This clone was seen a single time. The CDR3: CASTPRSWNTGELFF. The CDR3, as DNA: TGTGCCAGTACCCCGCGGAGTTGGAACACCGGGGAGCTGTTTTTT. The rearrangement uses TRBV19 and TRBJ2-2; the D is unclear. Germline CDR1 LNHDA, CDR2 SQIVND (reference sequence). There are 15 residues in the CDR3. V was cut by 7 bases and J by 1 base, with 13 bases left in between.

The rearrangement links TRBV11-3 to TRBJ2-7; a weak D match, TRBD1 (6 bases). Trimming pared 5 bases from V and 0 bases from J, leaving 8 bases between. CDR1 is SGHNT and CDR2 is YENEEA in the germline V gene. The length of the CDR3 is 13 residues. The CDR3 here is CASSRTDSYEQYF. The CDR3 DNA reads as TGTGCCAGCAGCCGGACAGACTCCTACGAGCAGTACTTC.

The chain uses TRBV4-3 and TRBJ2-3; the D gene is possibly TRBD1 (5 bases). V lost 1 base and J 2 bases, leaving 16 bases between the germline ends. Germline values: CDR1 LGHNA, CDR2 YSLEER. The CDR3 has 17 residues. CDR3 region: CASSQGGRQSFTDTQYF. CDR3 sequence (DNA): TGCGCCAGCAGCCAAGGGGGCCGGCAGTCTTTCACAGATACGCAGTATTTT.

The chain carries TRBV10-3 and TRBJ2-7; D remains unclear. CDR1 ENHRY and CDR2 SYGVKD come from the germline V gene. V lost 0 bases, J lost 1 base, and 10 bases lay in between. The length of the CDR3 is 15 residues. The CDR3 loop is CAISESLAVSYEQYF. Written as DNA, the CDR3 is TGTGCCATCAGTGAGTCGTTGGCGGTATCCTACGAGCAGTACTTC.

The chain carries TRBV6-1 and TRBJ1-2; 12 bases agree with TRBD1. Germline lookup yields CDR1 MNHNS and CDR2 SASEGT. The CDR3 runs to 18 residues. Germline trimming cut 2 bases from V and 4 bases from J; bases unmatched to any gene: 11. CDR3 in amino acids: CASSEYPGTGGGGYGYTF. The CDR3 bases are TGTGCCAGCAGTGAATACCCCGGGACAGGGGGCGGTGGCTATGGCTACACCTTC.

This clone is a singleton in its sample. The CDR3 coding sequence is TGCGCCAGCAGCTCGGGACAGGGGGCCTTTGGTGGCTATGGCTACACCTTC. It translates to CASSSGQGAFGGYGYTF. The chain carries TRBV5-1 and TRBJ1-2, with 12 bases lining up with TRBD1. The CDR3 has 17 residues. The germline CDR1 and CDR2 sequences are SGHRS and YFSETQ. Trimming removed 3 bases from V and 4 bases from J; junction bases left unmatched: 10.

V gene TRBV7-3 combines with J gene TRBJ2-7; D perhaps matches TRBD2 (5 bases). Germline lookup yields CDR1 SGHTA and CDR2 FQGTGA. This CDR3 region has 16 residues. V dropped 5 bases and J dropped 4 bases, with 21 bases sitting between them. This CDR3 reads CASSLRPTTIGYEQYF. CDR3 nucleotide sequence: TGTGCCAGCAGCCTAAGGCCGACTACCATCGGGTACGAGCAGTACTTC.

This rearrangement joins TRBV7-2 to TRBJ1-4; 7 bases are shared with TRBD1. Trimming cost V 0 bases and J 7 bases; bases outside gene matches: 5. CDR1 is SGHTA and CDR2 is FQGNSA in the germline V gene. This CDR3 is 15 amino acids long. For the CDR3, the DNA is TGTGCCAGCAGCTTAGCGATAGGGGGCGTTGAAAAACTGTTTTTT. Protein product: CASSLAIGGVEKLFF. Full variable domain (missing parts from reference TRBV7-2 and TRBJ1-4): GAGVSQSPSNKVTEKGKDVELRCDPISGHTALYWYRQSLGQGLEFLIYFQGNSAPDKSGLPSDRFSAERTGGSVSTLTIQRTQQEDSAVYLCASSLAIGGVEKLFFGSGTQLSVL.